This TCR beta chain came from a study of control samples from healthy donors and cancer patients. Some clones are missing from TCRdb's copy, which holds only in-frame ones; the method was immunoSEQ multiplex PCR. The sample records fewer than 60,000 clones, about 89% being singletons. Per germline, CDR1 KGHSY and CDR2 FQNENV. CDR3 length: 16 amino acids. Unmatched junction bases numbered 4, after V lost 0 bases and J lost 2 bases. Sequencing was performed on PBMCs. The receptor's source is a woman in her sixties or seventies with lung cancer. This sequence joins TRBV16 and TRBJ1-5; TRBD1 agrees at 7 bases. CDR3 DNA sequence: TGTGCCAGCAGCCAATCGACAGGGTTCGGCAATCAGCCCCAGCATTTT. Translated: CASSQSTGFGNQPQHF.